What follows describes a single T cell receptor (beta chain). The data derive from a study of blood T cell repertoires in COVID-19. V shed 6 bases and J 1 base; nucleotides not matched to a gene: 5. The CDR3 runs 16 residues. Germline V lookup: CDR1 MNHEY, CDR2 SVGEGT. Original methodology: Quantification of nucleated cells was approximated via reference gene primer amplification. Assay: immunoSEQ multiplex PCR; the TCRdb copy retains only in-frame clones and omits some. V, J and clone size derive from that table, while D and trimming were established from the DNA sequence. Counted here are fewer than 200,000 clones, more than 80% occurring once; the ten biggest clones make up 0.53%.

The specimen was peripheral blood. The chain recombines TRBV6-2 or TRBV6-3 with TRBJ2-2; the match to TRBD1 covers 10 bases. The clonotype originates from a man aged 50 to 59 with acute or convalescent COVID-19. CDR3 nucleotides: TGTGCCAGCAGCCGGGACAGGGGAAAGAACACCGGGGAGCTGTTTTTT. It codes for CASSRDRGKNTGELFF.